These 10 T cell receptor beta chains originate from one sample sequenced in a study of T cells in Graves' hyperthyroidism and ophthalmopathy. From RNA transcripts, TCR beta CDR3 regions were amplified. First-round RT-PCR of the TCR CDR3 relied on the HTBI primer set. TCRdb ran MiXCR on the multiplex PCR reads and lists one entry per CDR3 protein. This repertoire shows 210,000 or so distinct CDR3 sequences, about 15% found once; its top ten account for 50%. Sample: blood. These receptor sequences come from a middle-aged man with Graves' hyperthyroidism.

The chain couples TRBV20-1 to TRBJ2-1; 9 positions match TRBD2. This CDR3 is 16 amino acids long. With V trimmed by 4 bases and J by 4 bases, 11 bases remained unmatched. Germline V CDR1 and CDR2: DFQATT, SNEGSKA (reference sequence). CDR3 sequence: CSATPPLAGRYNEQFF. DNA of the CDR3: TGCAGTGCTACCCCCCCACTAGCGGGTCGTTACAATGAGCAGTTCTTC.

The chain uses TRBV27 and TRBJ1-1; D gene uncertain. Germline V gene sequence: CDR1 MNHEY, CDR2 SMNVEV (reference sequence). The CDR3 spans 13 residues. Trimming removed 4 bases from V and 7 bases from J, with 13 bases in between. CDR3 region: CASSYAWAGEAFF. The CDR3 DNA reads TGTGCCAGCAGTTACGCATGGGCAGGTGAAGCTTTCTTT.

This clonotype was observed at least ten times. The V and J genes are TRBV18 and TRBJ2-2, with 8 bases identical to TRBD2. The germline gives CDR1 KGHSH, CDR2 LQKENI. The CDR3 contains 16 residues. With 4 bases clipped from V and 4 bases from J, the junction kept 8 bases outside the gene matches. CDR3 protein: CASSRLKAGVTGELFF. CDR3 in DNA: TGTGCCAGCTCACGACTAAAAGCGGGAGTCACCGGGGAGCTGTTTTTT.

This clonotype was recorded at least ten times. The CDR3 loop is CSARTRVSREQYF. The CDR3 DNA sequence: TGCAGTGCTAGGACCAGGGTTTCTCGCGAGCAGTACTTC. The chain recombines TRBV20-1 with TRBJ2-7, with D maybe TRBD1 (5 bases). Trimming stripped 3 bases from V and 6 bases from J, with 15 bases between. The germline V gene has CDR1 DFQATT and CDR2 SNEGSKA (reference sequence). The CDR3 spans 13 residues.

The chain uses TRBV6-1 and TRBJ1-3, with D uncertain. The CDR3 is made up of 12 amino acids. The V and J ends lost 2 bases and 5 bases respectively, with 4 bases between them. Germline lookup yields CDR1 MNHNS and CDR2 SASEGT. This CDR3 is CASSEQRNTIYF. The CDR3 DNA reads TGTGCCAGCAGTGAACAAAGAAACACCATATATTTT.

V and J are TRBV7-9 and TRBJ1-1; TRBD1 might be the D (5 bases). V was trimmed by 6 bases and J by 4 bases, leaving 15 bases between them. Per germline, CDR1 SEHNR and CDR2 FQNEAQ (reference sequence). The CDR3 is 14 residues long. The CDR3 here is CASSSLGRSTEAFF. The CDR3 bases are TGTGCCAGCAGTTCCTTGGGGCGCAGCACTGAAGCTTTCTTT.

On this clonotype itself: At one end, the junction sequence differs from germline, possibly due to a read error. V and J are TRBV28 and TRBJ2-1, with D possibly matching TRBD2 (5 bases). The CDR3 is made up of 12 amino acids. Germline V gene lookup returns CDR1 MDHEN and CDR2 SYDVKM. For the CDR3, the DNA is TGTGCCAGCAGTCCGTGGACTCATGAACAGTTCTTC. This encodes CASSPWTHEQFF.

V gene TRBV20-1 combines with J gene TRBJ1-2; D remains ambiguous. The CDR3 spans 13 residues. CDR1 and CDR2 (germline): DFQATT, SNEGSKA (reference sequence). The CDR3, as DNA: TGCAGGGCCGGGAGCGTTGGTATCGCGGGCTACACCTTC. Protein: CRAGSVGIAGYTF.

This clonotype was counted many times. The chain has TRBV6-2 or TRBV6-3 and TRBJ1-1; D call uncertain. V shed 4 bases and J shed 5 bases, with 8 bases lying between them. This CDR3 spans 12 amino acids. The V gene's germline CDR1 is MNHEY and CDR2 SVGEGT. The chain's CDR3 is CASSSRSTEAFF. CDR3 in DNA: TGTGCCAGCAGTTCCAGGAGTACTGAAGCTTTCTTT.

This clonotype appeared many times. V gene TRBV12-3 or TRBV12-4 combines with J gene TRBJ2-7; 8 nucleotides line up with TRBD2. Losses at the gene ends were 4 bases for V and 0 bases for J; bases not matched to a gene: 8. The CDR3 contains 16 residues. DNA of the CDR3: TGTGCCAGCAGTTCTTGGACTAGCAGAAGCTCCTACGAGCAGTACTTC. Protein: CASSSWTSRSSYEQYF.